The 10 T cell receptor beta chains in this list originate from one sample, sequenced in a study of blood T cell repertoires in COVID-19. This table comes from immunoSEQ multiplex PCR, and its TCRdb copy is limited to in-frame clones, with some not included. The sample includes some 100,000 clones, 70% to 90% seen only once; the top ten take roughly 2.1%. Source material: peripheral blood. These receptors were collected from a man aged 45-65 years with COVID-19, enrolled during active disease.

The CDR3 region has the DNA TGTGCCAGCAGCTTGCCGGGGATTTACGAGCAGTACTTC. As protein: CASSLPGIYEQYF. This chain joins TRBV5-4 and TRBJ2-7; TRBD2 is a possible D gene (5 bases). CDR1 SGHNT and CDR2 YYREEE come from the germline V gene (reference sequence). This CDR3 region has 13 residues. V dropped 1 base and J dropped 4 bases, with 9 bases sitting between them.

The chain couples TRBV11-2 to TRBJ2-2, with D possibly matching TRBD1 (5 bases). Trimming stripped 5 bases from V and 4 bases from J, with 11 bases between. There are 14 residues in the CDR3. The germline gives CDR1 SGHAT, CDR2 FQNNGV. The CDR3 nucleotides read TGTGCCAGCAGCGAATCCAGGGTCACCGGGGAGCTGTTTTTT. This sequence encodes CASSESRVTGELFF.

This clone was recorded only once. The chain is built from TRBV6-2 or TRBV6-3 and TRBJ2-7; perhaps TRBD1 as D (5 bases). Germline V gene data show CDR1 as MNHEY and CDR2 as SVGEGT. V was cut by 2 bases and J by 1 base, with 6 bases left in between. There are 13 residues in the CDR3. The CDR3 DNA is TGTGCCAGCAGTTACCCAGGGTCCTACGAGCAGTACTTC. Amino acid sequence: CASSYPGSYEQYF.

V is TRBV30 and J is TRBJ1-5, with D possibly matching TRBD1 (5 bases). Germline CDR1 is GTSNPN and CDR2 is SVGIG (reference sequence). The CDR3 is 13 amino acids. Trimming cost V 2 bases and J 7 bases, with 12 bases left between them. The CDR3 DNA reads TGTGCCTGGAGTTGGGGGGGGTACCAGCCCCAGCATTTT. This translates into CAWSWGGYQPQHF. The full variable domain, with the rest looked up from reference TRBV30 and TRBJ1-5, is SQTIHQWPATLVQPVGSPLSLECTVEGTSNPNLYWYRQAAGRGLQLLFYSVGIGQISSEVPQNLSASRPQDRQFILSSKKLLLSDSGFYLCAWSWGGYQPQHFGDGTRLSIL.

The chain has TRBV18 and TRBJ2-3, with 8 bases identical to TRBD2. Per germline, CDR1 KGHSH and CDR2 LQKENI. The CDR3 is 15 residues long. J lost 2 bases, V lost 3 bases, and 4 bases had no gene match. As DNA, the CDR3 is TGTGCCAGCTCACCCCGGGGGGGCCTCACAGATACGCAGTATTTT. Translation: CASSPRGGLTDTQYF.

This clone has a handful of counts. The chain combines TRBV4-1 with TRBJ1-2; TRBD1 matches at 7 bases. J gave up 2 bases and V 5 bases, and 5 bases lay outside the gene matches. CDR3 length: 14 residues. Germline V CDR1 and CDR2: MGHRA, YSYEKL. CDR3 amino acids: CASSDRQGNYGYTF. The CDR3 nucleotides read TGCGCCAGCAGCGATAGACAGGGAAACTATGGCTACACCTTC.

The chain combines TRBV7-9 with TRBJ2-1; 7 bases match TRBD1. The CDR3 has 15 residues. After removal of 7 bases from V and 7 bases from J, the junction contained 13 bases not matched to a gene. Germline CDR1 is SEHNR and CDR2 is FQNEAQ (reference sequence). The CDR3 coding sequence is TGTGCCAGCACCCCGGCCGGGACCAGGGGGAATGAGCAGTTCTTC. Protein sequence: CASTPAGTRGNEQFF.

CDR3 sequence reads: CASSPLQGSNQPQHF. CDR3 nucleotides: TGTGCCAGCTCACCTCTCCAGGGAAGCAATCAGCCCCAGCATTTT. The chain links TRBV18 to TRBJ1-5; D is possibly TRBD1 (5 bases). Between the trimmed V and J ends, which lost 3 bases and 1 base, there was a span of 10 bases. This CDR3 spans 15 amino acids. Germline CDR1 and CDR2: KGHSH and LQKENI. Supplemented by reference TRBV18 and TRBJ1-5, the full variable domain reads NAGVMQNPRHLVRRRGQEARLRCSPMKGHSHVYWYRQLPEEGLKFMVYLQKENIIDESGMPKERFSAEFPKEGPSILRIQQVVRGDSAAYFCASSPLQGSNQPQHFGDGTRLSIL.

This clone was seen a handful of times. CDR3 amino acids: CASSPGQGNGYTF. The CDR3 DNA follows: TGTGCCAGCTCACCAGGACAGGGCAATGGCTACACCTTC. The chain uses TRBV18 and TRBJ1-2, with 8 bases aligning to TRBD1. Per germline, CDR1 KGHSH and CDR2 LQKENI. The CDR3 covers 13 residues. V dropped 2 bases and J dropped 6; count of bases not matched to a gene: 2.

J is TRBJ1-5 and V is TRBV4-1; D is unresolved. CDR1 and CDR2 from the germline V gene are MGHRA and YSYEKL. V was shortened by 1 base and J by 3 bases, with 13 bases between the two germline ends. CDR3 length: 16 amino acids. DNA for the CDR3: TGCGCCAGCAGCCAAGGTTTTATGAGTAACAATCAGCCCCAGCATTTT. Encoded protein: CASSQGFMSNNQPQHF.